This T cell receptor (beta chain) comes out of a study of response to subunit inactivated influenza vaccine. Germline V gives CDR1 SGHRS, CDR2 YFSETQ. The CDR3 contains 14 residues. J gave up 2 bases and V 5 bases, and 5 bases lay outside the gene matches. MiXCR, run by TCRdb on the RT-PCR reads, gives a single entry per CDR3 protein. This sample carries about 500,000 distinct CDR3 sequences, 13% of them seen once, and the ten largest clones take over 10%. Whole-study findings and limits: Authors suggested seasonal influenza vaccinations each recruit few new T cells.

Note on this clonotype: The antigen remains undetermined.

The sequence came from a man aged 50-60 years who received an inactivated influenza vaccine. The sequences come from PBMCs from blood, collected roughly 45 days after vaccination. V and J are TRBV5-1 and TRBJ2-7; 9 nucleotides agree with TRBD1. This CDR3 reads CASRMGQGTYEQYF. Written as DNA, the CDR3 is TGCGCCAGCAGGATGGGACAGGGTACCTACGAGCAGTACTTC.